This TCR beta chain is drawn from a study of radiation and T cells in renal cell carcinoma (TCRdb year 2020). Regarding the complete study: Samples came from a clinical trial, in which primary renal cell carcinomas received 15 Gy stereotactic body radiation therapy followed by nephrectomy 4 weeks later. TCR beta sequencing covered approximately 51 samples in total, comprising some 25 tumors and approximately 27 peripheral blood samples. A total of roughly 4 million unique CDR3 nucleotide sequences, encoding 2.5 million to 3 million unique CDR3 amino acid sequences, were found across all 50 or so samples. What the study reported, not specific to this receptor: Tracking of blood repertoire dynamics stopped at around 4 weeks after treatment, with no follow-up past that point. With a single-armed trial design, the study had no way to address how radiation dose or scheduling affects the TCR repertoire. In blood, the top tumor clonotypes increased between baseline and 2 weeks post-radiation and then shrank by 4 weeks, which suggests that tumor-resident clones expanded only transiently. No pretreatment tumor biopsies were available, so the baseline intratumoral presence of clonotypes could not be determined.

The meaning of the sample's time point label: blood 2 weeks post-SBRT. The label giving this sample's treatment or condition can be read as: 15 Gy SBRT to primary tumor, nephrectomy 4 weeks later. To follow tumor-enriched clonotypes, peripheral blood was collected serially from radiation-treated patients at baseline and again at 2 weeks and 4 weeks after SBRT. Renal cell carcinoma with clear cell pathology was present in all patients. Genomic DNA for TCR sequencing was prepared using the QIAamp DNA Blood Mini Kit (Qiagen). The analyses included just those samples that passed every quality control check. In regard to this clone: Its antigen is currently not known. No much larger clone exists at a distance of one base, and base qualities are not known.

Following the manufacturer's recommendations, the immunoSEQ kit was used to generate TCR beta libraries from genomic DNA. To prepare the libraries, a first multiplex PCR with proprietary primers was run, followed by a second PCR that added unique barcodes, and a bead cleanup was done after each round. A positive control reaction and a negative control reaction, both provided in the kit, were run with every batch of samples. The final libraries were assessed on an Agilent 4200 TapeStation D1000 ScreenTape, pooled by volume, and quantified by qPCR. Sequencing was performed on an Illumina NextSeq500 using a MidOutput 150-cycle cartridge, with 156 Read1 cycles, 15 Index1 cycles, and the kit custom primers. The pooled library was loaded at roughly 1 pM with a roughly 20% PhiX control spike-in. The published analysis was carried out like this. Vendor-processed data were analyzed in R, and a clonotype was defined as all T cells sharing the same CDR3 nucleotide sequence. For clone abundance analyses, frequencies were normalized to the 10,000 most abundant clones per sample. Before analysis, public T cell clones were removed, and these numbered fewer than six per sample on average. An abundance difference of at least 32-fold between compartments was the criterion for calling clonotypes tumor-enriched or baseline blood-enriched. A beta-binomial differential abundance model was used to identify clonotypes that were expanded or contracted between blood time points. Similarity between tumor and blood repertoires was quantified using the Baroni-Urbani and Buser coefficient, and groups were compared with two-tailed Wilcoxon tests in R. This immuneACCESS table, as held by TCRdb, lists in-frame sequences with V and J called but not all clones. Of the missing ones, under half trace to an unresolved V gene in checked studies; the others have no known cause. V, J and clone size are those of that table, while D and trimming were read from the DNA. For this sample the table gives more than 65,000 clones, of which roughly 85% were detected only once. Of the sample, under 25% falls within the top ten clones.

The CDR3 sequence holds 14 residues, the cysteine and phenylalanine included. Only the CDR3 part of the read is kept: 42 bases, read in frame from the first base. V lost 2 bases and J lost 2 bases; the stretch between them is 9 bases long. CDR1 SGHTA and CDR2 FQGNSA are derived from the germline V gene. Recombination joined TRBV7-2 with TRBJ2-5; the D gene is possibly TRBD2, with 5 bases matching. The TCR originated in a woman aged 50 to 60 with renal cell carcinoma. The material sequenced was blood, taken from a patient whose treatment included radiotherapy and nephrectomy. Here the CDR3 is given as CASSLYSGQETQYF. The DNA sequence is TGTGCCAGCAGCTTATACAGCGGACAAGAGACCCAGTACTTC. Reference TRBV7-2 and TRBJ2-5 genes cover what lies past the CDR3, so the full variable domain is GAGVSQSPSNKVTEKGKDVELRCDPISGHTALYWYRQSLGQGLEFLIYFQGNSAPDKSGLPSDRFSAERTGGSVSTLTIQRTQQEDSAVYLCASSLYSGQETQYFGPGTRLLVL.